Following are 5 T cell receptor beta chains from one sample sequenced in a study of identical twins listed by TCRdb under 2016. The method was 5' RACE. Instrument used: Illumina HiSeq 2000. TCRdb reprocessing: public reads trimmed at Q25 with fastp, clones called with MiXCR, in-frame beta chains kept. Identical CDR3 proteins give one entry, which carries the most common genes and DNA. The sample profile shows about 520,000 distinct CDR3 sequences; approximately 22% of them were found once. Of the sample, roughly 0.9% is held by the ten largest clones. These same records also appear under a second study, on T cells expressing NK-cell markers.

Sequences were obtained from CD4+ T cells sorted from blood. These receptors were collected from a woman aged 18-35 years in good health.

The gene calls are TRBV10-3 and TRBJ2-1; D may be TRBD2 (6 bases). Per the germline V gene, CDR1 is ENHRY and CDR2 is SYGVKD. Trimming shortened V by 7 bases and J by 0 bases, and 13 bases separated the two germline ends. CDR3 length: 15 residues. The CDR3 nucleotides are TGTGCCATCACTTCGGGAGTAAGCTCCTACAATGAGCAGTTCTTC. This gives the protein CAITSGVSSYNEQFF.

This clonotype occurred a few times. The chain employs TRBV10-3 and TRBJ2-5; 9 bases fit TRBD2. The CDR3 has 13 residues. Unmatched junction bases numbered 10, after V lost 7 bases and J lost 10 bases. Germline CDR1 and CDR2: ENHRY and SYGVKD. As DNA, the CDR3 is TGTGCCATCAATCCCAATGGCGGGAGGGACCAGTACTTC. Protein product: CAINPNGGRDQYF.

This clonotype appeared a few times. The V call is TRBV11-2, the J call TRBJ2-3; D ambiguous. V was pared by 3 bases and J by 4 bases, with 11 bases between. This CDR3 has 14 residues. Per the germline V gene, CDR1 is SGHAT and CDR2 is FQNNGV. DNA for the CDR3: TGTGCCAGCAGCTTCAGTGGCACAGCAGATACGCAGTATTTT. It yields the protein CASSFSGTADTQYF.

The genes are TRBV2 and TRBJ2-1, with D unresolved. The CDR3 runs 13 residues. Trimming cost V 0 bases and J 13 bases, with 13 bases left between them. Germline lookup yields CDR1 SNHLY and CDR2 FYNNEI. CDR3 DNA: TGTGCCAGCAGTGAAGCACAAGCCAGTGGACAGTTCTTC. Amino acids: CASSEAQASGQFF.

The rearrangement uses TRBV11-2 and TRBJ1-2, with 8 bases matching TRBD1. Trimming removed 7 bases from V and 7 bases from J; junction bases left unmatched: 14. Germline CDR1 is SGHAT and CDR2 is FQNNGV. This CDR3 has 15 amino acids. CDR3: CASKWRTGNPAGYTF. In nucleotides, the CDR3 is TGTGCCAGCAAATGGAGGACAGGGAACCCTGCTGGCTACACCTTC.